This T cell receptor (beta chain) came from a study of cytomegalovirus exposure and HLA in healthy donors. General study results and limits: Indistinguishable V segments, including TRBV6-2 and TRBV6-3, were excluded.

Trimming shortened V by 6 bases and J by 9 bases, and 25 bases separated the two germline ends. This CDR3 is 16 amino acids long. Per germline, CDR1 SGHRS and CDR2 YFSETQ. This PCR relied on a set of 60 Vbeta primers and 13 Jbeta primers. Assay used: immunoSEQ multiplex PCR; TCRdb lists only in-frame clones, some missing. This repertoire shows about 94,000 clones, roughly three fifths found once; its top ten account for about 3.9%. As concerns this clone: Its matching antigen is unknown.

Sequencing was done on a sample of PBMCs. The chain employs TRBV5-1 and TRBJ2-1, with D perhaps TRBD2 (7 bases). The sequence came from a man younger than 40 in good health and CMV-seronegative. The CDR3 protein is CASITTPGGALSEQFF. CDR3 sequence (DNA): TGCGCCAGCATCACGACCCCTGGGGGGGCTCTCAGTGAGCAGTTCTTC.